Sequencing of this T cell receptor beta chain was carried out in a study of CD8 T cells in ankylosing spondylitis. Study-wide findings and caveats: Typical of ankylosing spondylitis blood, it appeared, was a TCR beta motif of under 10 highly homologous variants.

The CDR3 runs 14 residues. The J segment lost 5 bases and the V segment lost 4 bases, leaving 6 bases of the junction unmatched. Germline V gives CDR1 SGHAT, CDR2 FQNNGV. This clonotype has ten or more counts. Its target is unknown. A single record per CDR3 protein comes from TCRdb applying MiXCR to the 5' RACE reads. Of 100,000 or so distinct CDR3 sequences detected, roughly 9% appear once; the ten largest clones hold 30%. Input material: blood, either unsorted or a sorted T cell fraction (not recorded which). The sequence was obtained from a male donor with ankylosing spondylitis. The rearrangement uses TRBV11-2 and TRBJ2-5; 8 nucleotides align to TRBD1. The DNA for the CDR3 is TGTGCCAGCAGCTCTGGACAGGGAGGCGAGACCCAGTACTTC. Translation: CASSSGQGGETQYF.